This T cell receptor beta chain was recovered during a study of blood T cell repertoires in COVID-19 (dated by TCRdb to between 2020 and 2021). Regarding the complete study: Samples from collaborators originated in the United States, Italy and Spain and spanned both the acute and convalescent phases of COVID-19. HLA class I and class II types, where available, came from metadata supplied by the sample provider rather than from assay-based typing. The samples were drawn from the first 160 participants of the ongoing ImmuneRACE study and from some 1,300 subjects provided by 6 global collaborators. Subjects who had been exposed to COVID-19, were actively infected with it, or had recovered from it provided the deeply sampled blood TCRbeta repertoires that made up the dataset. The prospective study material was composed of cDNA or gDNA derived from T cells, B-cell-depleted T cells, or PBMCs. Nearly every sample came with metadata listing a de-identified subject ID, COVID-19 status, age in years and sex. The repertoires were released in a freely available public database meant as a resource for research on the immune response to SARS-CoV-2.

TCRbeta CDR3 regions were amplified from genomic DNA using the immunoSEQ Assay, a bias-controlled multiplex PCR. The paper's processing steps were these. Within the assay, amplification of reference gene primers was used to estimate how many nucleated cells each sample contained. Sequence reads were collapsed and filtered to measure the absolute abundance of every unique TCRbeta CDR3 rearrangement. For each sample, productive Simpson clonality was calculated as the square root of Simpson's diversity index over productive rearrangements. TCRdb retrieved this table from immuneACCESS and kept in-frame rearrangements only. Not all clones are present; in checked studies, unresolved V genes account for under half, and no reason is known for the remainder. V, J and clone size reflect that table, while D and trimming were determined from the DNA. Across this sample there are about 67,000 clones, with 75% to 90% seen only once. The ten largest clones add up to more than 4.5% of the sample.

Each collaborating institution followed its own protocols to collect whole blood in K2EDTA tubes. For TCRbeta analysis, collaborator samples were shipped as frozen whole blood, as isolated PBMCs, or as DNA extracted from either sample type. Based on the germline V gene, the CDR1 and CDR2 sequences are SNHLY and FYNNEI. V has 2 bases trimmed and J has 2 bases trimmed; junction bases matching no gene number 5. The CDR3, from cysteine to phenylalanine, totals 15 residues. Only CDR3 DNA remains: 45 bases, in frame from the first base. About this clone: Its antigen is still unknown. Base-call qualities are not available, and no considerably larger clone is one nucleotide away.

Study-level results and caveats: How much clinical and demographic metadata was included differed by source and by participant, and the metadata was provided uncurated.

The sequencing sample was made of peripheral blood. This receptor was taken from a man in his fifties with active COVID-19. The chain couples TRBV2 to TRBJ2-7, with TRBD1 matching 8 junction bases. The nucleotide sequence is TGTGCCAGCAGTGAAAGAGGACAGGGAACCTACGAGCAGTACTTC. This yields the protein CASSERGQGTYEQYF.